The 13 T cell receptor beta chains reported below all come from one sample, sequenced in a study of CD8+ T cells in alopecia areata. Isolated RNA was reverse transcribed into cDNA used as the sequencing template. This table comes from immunoSEQ multiplex PCR, and its TCRdb copy is limited to in-frame clones, with some not included. Altogether approximately 130,000 clones are present, 45% to 50% being singletons, with the ten largest covering roughly a tenth. Sequencing was done on a sample of NKG2D-low CD8+ T cells sorted from blood. These receptors were collected from a human donor with alopecia areata.

The table lists this clone with a count of one. Here the CDR3 reads CASSLWAGPRTDTQYF. The CDR3 region has the DNA TGTGCCAGCAGCTTATGGGCGGGGCCCCGCACAGATACGCAGTATTTT. V and J are TRBV7-8 and TRBJ2-3, with D perhaps matching TRBD2 (6 bases). V was cut by 2 bases and J by 1 base, with 13 bases left in between. The CDR3 contains 16 residues. Germline CDR1 is SGHVS and CDR2 is FQNEAQ.

The chain links TRBV4-3 to TRBJ2-7; a weak D match, TRBD2 (6 bases). The CDR3 loop spans 15 amino acids. Germline assignment: CDR1 LGHNA and CDR2 YSLEER. V shed 1 base and J shed 5 bases, with 15 bases lying between them. CDR3 sequence (DNA): TGCGCCAGCAGCCAAGTGAGTGGAGGGCCGAACGAGCAGTACTTC. It is translated as CASSQVSGGPNEQYF.

The chain recombines TRBV30 with TRBJ2-3; either TRBD1 or TRBD2 may supply D (5 bases each). V was trimmed by 8 bases and J by 6 bases, leaving 21 bases between them. The germline gives CDR1 GTSNPN, CDR2 SVGIG (reference sequence). The CDR3 runs to 14 residues. The CDR3 region is CAESGAVTGDTQYF. The CDR3 nucleotides are TGTGCCGAGTCCGGGGCGGTCACTGGGGATACGCAGTATTTT.

The rearrangement uses TRBV29-1 and TRBJ2-1; D may be TRBD1 (6 bases). The length of the CDR3 is 14 residues. Germline lookup yields CDR1 SQVTM and CDR2 ANQGSEA. The V end was cut by 3 bases, the J end by 8 bases, with 17 bases between. The CDR3 sequence: CSVEPGHGGDEQFF. CDR3 bases: TGCAGCGTTGAGCCGGGACATGGTGGCGATGAGCAGTTCTTC.

This clone was counted a few times. The chain is built from TRBV29-1 and TRBJ2-3, with 8 bases matching TRBD2. This CDR3 contains 15 residues. V lost 2 bases to trimming and J lost 2 bases; unmatched junction nucleotides: 6. CDR1 SQVTM and CDR2 ANQGSEA come from the germline V gene. CDR3 protein: CSVEIGAGDTDTQYF. CDR3 nucleotide sequence: TGCAGCGTTGAAATAGGAGCGGGGGACACAGATACGCAGTATTTT.

This clone has only a few counts. The rearrangement links TRBV7-9 to TRBJ1-4; D gene ambiguous. CDR1 and CDR2 (germline): SEHNR, FQNEAQ (reference sequence). V gave up 1 base and J gave up 5 bases, with 14 bases separating them. This CDR3 region has 16 residues. In DNA form, the CDR3 reads TGTGCCAGCAGCTTAGACCAAGAGGGAGTCAATGAAAAACTGTTTTTT. Translating it yields CASSLDQEGVNEKLFF. The whole variable domain, filled in from reference TRBV7-9 and TRBJ1-4, reads DTGVSQNPRHKITKRGQNVTFRCDPISEHNRLYWYRQTLGQGPEFLTYFQNEAQLEKSRLLSDRFSAERPKGSFSTLEIQRTEQGDSAMYLCASSLDQEGVNEKLFFGSGTQLSVL.

The rearrangement joins TRBV2 to TRBJ2-7; a possible D gene is TRBD1 (6 bases). Trimming shortened V by 4 bases and J by 4 bases, and 11 bases separated the two germline ends. The germline V gene has CDR1 SNHLY and CDR2 FYNNEI. CDR3 size: 13 residues. The chain's CDR3 is CASSGGRGYEQYF. Here the CDR3 DNA reads TGTGCCAGCAGTGGGGGGCGCGGTTACGAGCAGTACTTC.

Written as DNA, the CDR3 is TGTGCCAGCAGTGGGGACAGCGACTATGGCTACACCTTC. Its protein is CASSGDSDYGYTF. The chain carries TRBV9 and TRBJ1-2; TRBD1 matches at 7 bases. V shed 5 bases and J 3 bases; nucleotides not matched to a gene: 4. CDR3 length equals 13 residues. From germline, CDR1 is SGDLS and CDR2 YYNGEE.

The chain combines TRBV29-1 with TRBJ2-3, with a possible D match to TRBD2 (5 bases). CDR3 length: 15 residues. The germline gives CDR1 SQVTM, CDR2 ANQGSEA. V shed 4 bases and J shed 5 bases, with 19 bases lying between them. The CDR3 DNA reads TGCAGCGTTGTGGGTTTTTGGGAGTTGGTAGATACGCAGTATTTT. Protein: CSVVGFWELVDTQYF.

This chain connects TRBV9 to TRBJ2-4; 12 bases agree with TRBD2. The CDR3 totals 14 residues. CDR1 SGDLS and CDR2 YYNGEE come from the germline V gene. Trimming removed 0 bases from V and 14 bases from J; junction bases left unmatched: 6. In DNA, the CDR3 is TGTGCCAGCAGCGTAGGTCTAGCGGGAGGGCAGAAGTACTTC. It codes for CASSVGLAGGQKYF.

This clone has a handful of counts. The rearrangement links TRBV2 to TRBJ1-5; D is unclear. V dropped 4 bases and J dropped 3 bases, with 7 bases sitting between them. This CDR3 is built from 13 residues. Germline V gene data show CDR1 as SNHLY and CDR2 as FYNNEI. The DNA for the CDR3 is TGTGCCAGCAGTGTGGCAGACAATCAGCCCCAGCATTTT. This sequence encodes CASSVADNQPQHF.

This chain joins TRBV30 and TRBJ1-2; 8 positions match TRBD1. Germline V lookup: CDR1 GTSNPN, CDR2 SVGIG (reference sequence). The CDR3 totals 13 residues. The V segment lost 0 bases and the J segment 8 bases; nucleotides outside the gene matches: 5. The CDR3 protein is CAWSVTTGGGYTF. CDR3 sequence (DNA): TGTGCCTGGAGTGTAACCACAGGGGGAGGCTACACCTTC.

The rearrangement joins TRBV28 to TRBJ2-1; TRBD2 might be the D (6 bases). Germline CDR1 MDHEN, CDR2 SYDVKM. This CDR3 has 14 residues. V lost 8 bases and J 2 bases, leaving 13 bases between the germline ends. CDR3 loop: CASRGLGTYNEQFF. The CDR3 nucleotides are TGTGCCAGCCGGGGACTTGGAACCTACAATGAGCAGTTCTTC.